A selection of T cell receptor beta chains follows, all from one sample in a study of blood T cell repertoires in COVID-19. Using immunoSEQ multiplex PCR, the repertoire was profiled, and TCRdb retains in-frame clones only, with some absent. This sample has roughly 70,000 clones, with under 95% found just once. Sequencing was carried out using peripheral blood. The receptors derive from a human donor in a cohort sampled during active COVID-19. Each CDR3 is given with its conserved first and last residue. A row's size may be missing; if present it is once, few, many or a size class.

J,size,V,CDR3
TRBJ1-5,-,TRBV24-1,CATSDPTWGSNQPQHF
TRBJ2-7,-,TRBV7-2,CASSLELAGDSYEQYF
TRBJ2-3,-,TRBV3-1/TRBV3-2,CASSQASDTQYF
TRBJ1-1,-,TRBV27,CASSLQGRANTEAFF
TRBJ1-4,-,TRBV11-2,CASSLDTRGRRTNEKLFF
TRBJ2-7,-,TRBV27,CASSSYDRGGYEQYF
TRBJ1-2,-,TRBV9,CASSVAGGLDYGYTF
TRBJ1-1,-,TRBV10-3,CAISESGLETGAYTEAFF
TRBJ2-7,once,TRBV2,CASSQPGLAGADSYEQYF
TRBJ1-2,few,TRBV9,CASSVRTGDGYTF
TRBJ1-1,-,TRBV28,CASSLAQGAEAFF
TRBJ1-5,-,TRBV4-1,CASSQETGGWNQPQHF
TRBJ2-7,few,TRBV5-5,CASSLRTVSYEQYF
TRBJ1-4,once,TRBV5-1,CASSAEDEKLFF
TRBJ2-7,-,TRBV4-1,CASSPRGGNEQYF